This T cell receptor (beta chain) was recorded in a study of CXCR3-negative and CXCR3-positive naive CD8 T cells. UMI-labeled TRB cDNA libraries were prepared by 5' RACE. TCRdb re-called the 5' RACE reads; one entry per CDR3 protein, DNA not given. The sample totals 20,000 to 25,000 distinct CDR3 sequences. The CDR3 length is 13 residues. Germline V lookup: CDR1 DFQATT, CDR2 SNEGSKA (reference sequence). Material: memory CD8+ T cells from blood. The chain employs TRBV20-1 and TRBJ2-4. This clonotype was sampled from a human donor in good health. Some clones in this sample may be carry-over from other donors' samples. CDR3 amino acids: CSAPGLAINIQYF.